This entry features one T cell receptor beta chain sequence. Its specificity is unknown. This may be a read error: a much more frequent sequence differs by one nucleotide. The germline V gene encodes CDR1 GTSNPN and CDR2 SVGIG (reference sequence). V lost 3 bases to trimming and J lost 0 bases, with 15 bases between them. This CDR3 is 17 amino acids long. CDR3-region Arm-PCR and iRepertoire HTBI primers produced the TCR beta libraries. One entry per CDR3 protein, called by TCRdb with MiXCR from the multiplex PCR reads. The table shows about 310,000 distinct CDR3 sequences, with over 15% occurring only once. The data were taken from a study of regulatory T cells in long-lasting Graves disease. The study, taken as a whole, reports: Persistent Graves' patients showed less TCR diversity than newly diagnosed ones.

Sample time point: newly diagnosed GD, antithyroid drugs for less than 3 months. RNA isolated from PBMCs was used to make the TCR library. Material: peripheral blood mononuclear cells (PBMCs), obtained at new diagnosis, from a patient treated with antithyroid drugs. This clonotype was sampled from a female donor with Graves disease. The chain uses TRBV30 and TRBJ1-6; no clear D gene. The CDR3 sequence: CAWRAARTSSYNSPLHF. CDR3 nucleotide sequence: TGTGCCTGGAGGGCGGCGCGGACGAGCTCCTATAATTCACCCCTCCACTTT. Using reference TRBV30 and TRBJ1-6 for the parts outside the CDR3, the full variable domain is SQTIHQWPATLVQPVGSPLSLECTVEGTSNPNLYWYRQAAGRGLQLLFYSVGIGQISSEVPQNLSASRPQDRQFILSSKKLLLSDSGFYLCAWRAARTSSYNSPLHFGNGTRLTVT.